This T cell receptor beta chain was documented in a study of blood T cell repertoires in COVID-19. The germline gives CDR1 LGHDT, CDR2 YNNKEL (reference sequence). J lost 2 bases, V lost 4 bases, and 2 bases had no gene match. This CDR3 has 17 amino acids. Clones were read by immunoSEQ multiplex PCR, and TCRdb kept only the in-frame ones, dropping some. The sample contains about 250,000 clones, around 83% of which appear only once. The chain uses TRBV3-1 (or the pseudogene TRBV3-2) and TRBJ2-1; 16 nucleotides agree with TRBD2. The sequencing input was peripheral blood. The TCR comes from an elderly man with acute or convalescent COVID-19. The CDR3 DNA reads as TGTGCCAGCAGCCTGGGACTAGCGGGAGGGCCCTACAATGAGCAGTTCTTC. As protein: CASSLGLAGGPYNEQFF.